The T cell receptor (beta chain) under discussion was sequenced for a study of graft-versus-host responses after intestinal transplantation. Findings and limits, study-wide: Researchers found GvH clones in recipient marrow, and some showed up first in ileum or blood. Peak circulating GvH clone levels tracked with early post-transplant HvG declines.

In regard to this clone: Its antigen is currently unknown.

Using immunoSEQ multiplex PCR, the repertoire was profiled, and TCRdb retains in-frame clones only, with some absent. The sample contains over 100,000 clones, 85% to 95% of which appear only once. Germline V gene data show CDR1 as PRHDT and CDR2 as FYEKMQ (reference sequence). V lost 5 bases and J lost 5; bases outside the gene matches: 12. There are 16 residues in the CDR3. The source material was unstimulated CD8+ T cells sorted from spleen or lymph node cells, sampled before intestinal transplant. The chain uses TRBV13 and TRBJ2-1, with TRBD2 matching over 7 bases. This sequence originates from a human donor who received an intestinal transplant. As DNA, the CDR3 is TGTGCCAGCAGCCCCTTGGGGATAGCGGGTCACAATGAGCAGTTCTTC. Its protein product is CASSPLGIAGHNEQFF.